This T cell receptor beta chain was retrieved from a study of response to subunit inactivated influenza vaccine. The study, taken as a whole, reports: Few additional T cells are recruited per seasonal influenza vaccination, authors suggested.

One entry per CDR3 protein results from TCRdb running MiXCR on the RT-PCR reads. Of 700,000 to 800,000 distinct CDR3 sequences in the sample, around a sixth were seen once. To note about this clonotype: The antigen remains unidentified.

Sequenced here: PBMCs from blood, sampled 5 to 6 days after vaccination. The receptor comes from a man aged 45-65 years who received an inactivated influenza vaccine.

The CDR3 DNA is TGTGCCAGCAGCACGGATAGGACAGGGGGGCGAGGCTACACCTTC. Translating it yields CASSTDRTGGRGYTF. The J gene is TRBJ1-2, the V gene TRBV27; 10 bases are a match to TRBD1. After removal of 6 bases from V and 8 bases from J, the junction contained 12 bases not matched to a gene. Looked up from germline, CDR1 is MNHEY and CDR2 is SMNVEV (reference sequence). The CDR3 is 15 amino acids.